These T cell receptor beta chains were read from a single sample in a study of blood T cell repertoires in COVID-19. Profiled with immunoSEQ multiplex PCR; TCRdb holds only in-frame clones, not every one. The sample shows around 49,000 clones, approximately 80% of them seen only once. Input material: PBMCs or T cells enriched from blood (not recorded which). These receptors were taken from a woman aged 45-60 years with acute COVID-19. Both conserved end residues are part of each CDR3. D genes are given only for firm matches. Some rows mark clone size as missing; the rest say once, few, many or name a class of expanded clone.

J,size,D,V,CDR3,DNA
TRBJ2-1,few,TRBD2,TRBV7-3,CASSLGGDSRGEQFF,TGTGCCAGCAGCTTAGGGGGGGACTCCAGAGGTGAGCAGTTCTTC
TRBJ1-6,few,TRBD1,TRBV11-2,CASSASGQGNYNSPLHF,TGTGCCAGCAGCGCCTCCGGACAGGGGAACTATAATTCACCCCTCCACTTT
TRBJ1-6,once,TRBD1,TRBV19,CASSILGGDNSPLHF,TGTGCCAGTAGTATCCTAGGGGGCGATAATTCACCCCTCCACTTT
TRBJ1-2,-,TRBD1,TRBV11-2,CASSAWTGGYGYTF,TGTGCCAGCAGCGCCTGGACAGGGGGATATGGCTACACCTTC
TRBJ2-2,-,TRBD1,TRBV19,CASSRDQGANGILTGELFF,TGTGCCAGTAGTCGGGATCAGGGGGCGAATGGGATCTTGACCGGGGAGCTGTTTTTT
TRBJ1-4,once,-,TRBV28,CASTRTDSYNEKLFF,TGTGCCAGCACCCGGACGGACAGCTATAATGAAAAACTGTTTTTT
TRBJ1-5,-,-,TRBV24-1,CATSSGNNQPQHF,TGTGCCACCAGTTCAGGAAACAATCAGCCCCAGCATTTT
TRBJ2-1,-,TRBD1,TRBV4-1,CASSQGQGQGSNNEQFF,TGCGCCAGCAGCCAAGGCCAAGGACAGGGATCGAACAATGAGCAGTTCTTC
TRBJ2-1,-,-,TRBV9,CASSVGSPGEQFF,TGTGCCAGCAGCGTAGGGTCTCCAGGGGAGCAGTTCTTC
TRBJ2-3,-,-,TRBV5-1,CASSLNAGSTDTQYF,TGCGCCAGCAGCTTGAACGCGGGGAGCACAGATACGCAGTATTTT
TRBJ1-2,-,TRBD1,TRBV30,CAWGLRPGQGNYGYTF,TGTGCCTGGGGCCTCCGACCGGGACAGGGAAACTATGGCTACACCTTC
TRBJ1-5,once,TRBD1,TRBV2,CASSEEFWDRGNQPQHF,TGTGCCAGCAGTGAAGAGTTTTGGGACAGGGGCAATCAGCCCCAGCATTTT
TRBJ1-1,few,TRBD1,TRBV23-1,CASSQTGDRLKAEAFF,TGCGCCAGCAGTCAAACCGGGGACAGGCTAAAGGCTGAAGCTTTCTTT
TRBJ1-2,-,-,TRBV7-2,CASSVWVLEGGYTF,TGTGCCAGCAGCGTTTGGGTCTTGGAGGGTGGCTACACCTTC
TRBJ1-5,-,TRBD1,TRBV11-3,CASSFGGTGDSQHF,TGTGCCAGCAGCTTCGGCGGGACAGGGGATTCCCAGCATTTT
TRBJ2-7,-,TRBD2,TRBV4-2,CASSQEASGEVYEQYF,TGTGCCAGCAGCCAAGAGGCTAGCGGGGAAGTCTACGAGCAGTACTTC
TRBJ2-3,-,-,TRBV5-1,CASSLADYSTDTQYF,TGCGCCAGCAGCTTGGCAGACTATTCCACAGATACGCAGTATTTT
TRBJ1-2,-,TRBD1,TRBV10-3,CAIMGTGGAANYGYTF,TGTGCCATCATGGGGACAGGGGGCGCCGCTAACTATGGCTACACCTTC
TRBJ1-1,few,-,TRBV9,CASSDGRSGNTEAFF,TGTGCCAGCAGCGATGGGAGATCGGGGAACACTGAAGCTTTCTTT
TRBJ2-3,-,TRBD2,TRBV19,CASSIGLADTQYF,TGTGCCAGTAGTATTGGACTAGCAGATACGCAGTATTTT
TRBJ2-2,once,TRBD1,TRBV23-1,CASRPQGAGTGELFF,TGCGCCAGCAGGCCACAGGGGGCCGGTACCGGGGAGCTGTTTTTT
TRBJ2-2,large,TRBD1,TRBV15,CATSRGGQGRTGELFF,TGTGCCACCAGCAGAGGAGGACAGGGCCGAACCGGGGAGCTGTTTTTT
TRBJ2-5,-,TRBD2,TRBV2,CASSISGGARETQYF,TGTGCCAGCAGTATAAGCGGGGGGGCCCGTGAGACCCAGTACTTC
TRBJ1-1,once,-,TRBV30,CAWRKQGNTEAFF,TGTGCCTGGAGGAAACAGGGGAACACTGAAGCTTTCTTT
TRBJ1-3,-,-,TRBV28,CASREASGNTIYF,TGTGCCAGCAGGGAGGCCTCTGGAAACACCATATATTTT
TRBJ1-6,once,TRBD1,TRBV3-1/TRBV3-2,CASSQGGGIYNSPLHF,TGTGCCAGCAGCCAAGGAGGGGGCATTTATAATTCACCCCTCCACTTT
TRBJ1-2,-,-,TRBV28,CASRTPRASNGYTF,TGTGCCAGCAGAACCCCCAGGGCCTCTAATGGCTACACCTTC
TRBJ1-6,-,-,TRBV19,CASSILLGGSPLHF,TGTGCCAGTAGTATCCTCCTGGGGGGATCACCCCTCCACTTT
TRBJ1-1,once,-,TRBV19,CASSRQGEAFF,TGTGCCAGTAGTCGTCAGGGTGAAGCTTTCTTT
TRBJ2-3,-,-,TRBV7-9,CASSFGGGTDTQYF,TGTGCCAGCAGCTTCGGGGGAGGCACAGATACGCAGTATTTT
TRBJ1-3,-,TRBD1,TRBV7-6,CASSLSPGQGGNTIYF,TGTGCCAGCAGCTTATCCCCCGGACAGGGTGGAAACACCATATATTTT
TRBJ1-5,-,TRBD1,TRBV7-8,CASSPWTGKGPQHF,TGTGCCAGCAGCCCCTGGACAGGGAAGGGGCCCCAGCATTTT
TRBJ1-4,-,-,TRBV5-5,CASSPQSRAEKLFF,TGTGCCAGCAGCCCCCAATCCAGGGCCGAAAAACTGTTTTTT
TRBJ2-2,once,-,TRBV5-1,CASSLGGAGELFF,TGCGCCAGCAGCTTGGGGGGGGCCGGGGAGCTGTTTTTT
TRBJ1-4,-,-,TRBV19,CASTYGQLNEKLFF,TGTGCCAGTACCTATGGACAGCTAAATGAAAAACTGTTTTTT
TRBJ1-1,-,TRBD1,TRBV11-1,CASSPGTGVMNTEAFF,TGTGCCAGCAGCCCGGGGACAGGGGTTATGAACACTGAAGCTTTCTTT
TRBJ1-5,once,TRBD1,TRBV7-8,CASSRLEQGMDNQPQHF,TGTGCCAGCAGCCGACTGGAACAGGGGATGGACAATCAGCCCCAGCATTTT
TRBJ1-1,medium-sized,-,TRBV2,CASSARGNTEAFF,TGTGCCAGCAGTGCCCGGGGGAACACTGAAGCTTTCTTT
TRBJ1-5,-,-,TRBV23-1,CASSQFVAVNQPQHF,TGCGCCAGCAGTCAATTCGTCGCGGTCAATCAGCCCCAGCATTTT